This TCR beta chain was recorded in a study of T cells in Graves' hyperthyroidism and ophthalmopathy. In the study overall: At initial diagnosis, before any treatment had begun, peripheral blood was obtained. Study-level findings and limits: Onset of ophthalmopathy came a median approximately 6.8 months after the model predicted it.

With respect to this clonotype: The antigen is undetermined.

Amplified TCR beta CDR3 regions came from RNA transcripts. HTBI primers were the set used in a first-round RT-PCR of the TCR CDR3. TCRdb re-called the multiplex PCR reads through MiXCR, storing one row per CDR3 protein. Of 700,000 to 850,000 distinct CDR3 sequences in the sample, under 45% are singletons; the top ten hold roughly 30%. A lack of ophthalmopathy progression within 18 months defined stable Graves' hyperthyroidism. Hyperthyroidism had been newly diagnosed in patients aged 18 to 65, and its duration was under 2 months. The receptor was derived from a woman aged 40 to 50 with Graves' hyperthyroidism. The sample taken for sequencing was blood.

The CDR3 here is CASSDLRNTIYF. The CDR3 DNA is TGTGCCAGCAGTGACTTGCGGAACACCATATATTTT. The rearrangement links TRBV6-4 to TRBJ1-3; D not certain. CDR1 MRHNA and CDR2 SNTAGT come from the germline V gene. CDR3 length equals 12 residues. Between the trimmed V and J ends, which lost 1 base and 7 bases, there was a span of 5 bases.